What follows are 32 T cell receptor beta chains derived from one specimen sequenced in a study of naive and memory T cell subsets. The study's findings and limits: Especially in CD8 cells, naive repertoires contained a few larger clonotypes, possibly CD45RA-re-expressing memory cells.

Antigen specificity for these receptors is unknown. Two oligonucleotides, mixed equimolar, formed the beta constant-region primer covering TRBC1 and TRBC2. The ligated cDNA underwent four PCR rounds using SP2 and nested alpha and beta constant-region primers. TCRdb fed the UMI-ligation and nested PCR reads into MiXCR, producing one record per CDR3 protein. The sample includes approximately 90,000 distinct CDR3 sequences, about 11% of them seen just once. Sequenced sample: naive CD4+ T cells from blood. These receptors were obtained from a human donor in good health.

The genes are TRBV7-3 and TRBJ2-7; D might be TRBD1 or TRBD2, each matching 5 bases. Germline values: CDR1 SGHTA, CDR2 FQGTGA. This CDR3 contains 12 residues. V lost 8 bases to trimming and J lost 5 bases, with 13 bases between them. CDR3 sequence: CASGRSGHEQYF. The CDR3 DNA reads as TGTGCCAGCGGACGTTCGGGGCACGAGCAGTACTTC.

This clonotype was recorded a few times. The chain recombines TRBV7-2 with TRBJ1-5; 10 nucleotides line up with TRBD1. Germline V gives CDR1 SGHTA, CDR2 FQGNSA. The CDR3 covers 15 residues. The V gene end was trimmed by 5 bases and the J gene end by 5 bases; junction bases not matched to a gene: 6. The CDR3 here is CASSLGQGGYQPQHF. DNA for the CDR3: TGTGCCAGCAGCCTTGGACAGGGGGGATATCAGCCCCAGCATTTT.

This clonotype was observed a few times. The chain links TRBV29-1 to TRBJ1-1; D possibly corresponds to TRBD1 (6 bases). The CDR3 is 16 amino acids. Trimming removed 3 bases at V and 0 bases at J, with 17 bases between. Germline CDR1 SQVTM, CDR2 ANQGSEA. This chain's CDR3 is CSVDYWDTDMNTEAFF. CDR3 in DNA: TGCAGCGTTGATTATTGGGACACGGACATGAACACTGAAGCTTTCTTT.

This clonotype was seen repeatedly, ten times or more. The chain combines TRBV7-9 with TRBJ1-5; TRBD1 agrees at 9 bases. This CDR3 spans 15 amino acids. Germline V lookup: CDR1 SEHNR, CDR2 FQNEAQ (reference sequence). V was clipped by 4 bases and J by 4 bases; unmatched bases: 5. CDR3 amino acids: CASSSGQGGNQPQHF. Here the CDR3 DNA reads TGTGCCAGCAGCTCGGGACAGGGTGGGAATCAGCCCCAGCATTTT.

The table lists this clonotype with a few counts. The CDR3: CASSLSSGKNIQYF. The DNA of the CDR3 is TGTGCCAGCAGCTTATCTAGCGGAAAAAACATTCAGTACTTC. This chain uses TRBV7-2 with TRBJ2-4, with 7 bases lining up with TRBD2. From germline, CDR1 is SGHTA and CDR2 FQGNSA. The V gene end was trimmed by 2 bases and the J gene end by 4 bases; junction bases not matched to a gene: 2. The CDR3 is 14 amino acids.

This chain joins TRBV7-3 and TRBJ2-2, with 8 nucleotides matching TRBD1. Germline V gene lookup returns CDR1 SGHTA and CDR2 FQGTGA. J lost 4 bases, V lost 2 bases, and 0 bases had no gene match. CDR3 length: 14 amino acids. CDR3 in amino acids: CASSLQGATGELFF. CDR3 nucleotide sequence: TGTGCCAGCAGCTTACAGGGGGCCACCGGGGAGCTGTTTTTT.

The chain couples TRBV6-6 to TRBJ2-6; D could derive from TRBD1 or TRBD2 (7 bases each). The CDR3 has 17 amino acids. The V and J ends lost 7 bases and 1 base respectively, with 17 bases between them. Germline V gives CDR1 MNHNY, CDR2 SVGAGI (reference sequence). The CDR3, as DNA: TGTGCCAGCATCCCCAGGGGGGGCGCGTCTGGGGCCAACGTCCTGACTTTC. It is translated as CASIPRGGASGANVLTF.

The CDR3 loop reads CAISRDVIIGDTQYF. For the CDR3, the DNA is TGTGCCATCAGTAGGGACGTGATTATTGGGGATACGCAGTATTTT. The V call is TRBV10-3, the J call TRBJ2-3, with D perhaps given as TRBD1 or TRBD2 (5 bases each). With 5 bases removed from V and 6 bases from J, the gap between germline ends came to 18 bases. CDR3 size: 15 residues. From germline, CDR1 is ENHRY and CDR2 SYGVKD.

Note on this clonotype: This clone may be a read error of a much larger clone one base away. The rearrangement joins TRBV6-5 to TRBJ2-7; 8 bases fit TRBD1. The CDR3 contains 15 residues. Looked up from germline, CDR1 is MNHEY and CDR2 is SVGAGI. V trimming: 8 bases; J trimming: 10 bases; junction bases outside the gene matches: 19. In nucleotides, the CDR3 is TGTGCCAGCGGGACGCGAAGCGAAGACAGGGGTGACCAGTACTTC. Its translation is CASGTRSEDRGDQYF.

The gene calls are TRBV7-7 and TRBJ2-1; D unresolved. The CDR3 is 14 amino acids. Germline V gene lookup returns CDR1 SSHAT and CDR2 FNYEAQ (reference sequence). The V end was cut by 5 bases, the J end by 4 bases, with 12 bases between. CDR3 sequence (DNA): TGTGCCAGCAGCGCCAGTCCGGGTTACAATGAGCAGTTCTTC. Translated, it gives CASSASPGYNEQFF.

This chain uses TRBV6-6 with TRBJ2-5, with 7 bases that match TRBD2. CDR3 length equals 12 residues. V shed 8 bases, J shed 5 bases, and the junction held 5 bases outside the gene matches. CDR1 is MNHNY and CDR2 is SVGAGI in the germline V gene (reference sequence). The CDR3 spells CASYAGGETQYF. The CDR3 nucleotides read TGTGCCAGCTATGCCGGGGGGGAGACCCAGTACTTC.

In its sample, this clonotype was seen a few times. This chain connects TRBV11-2 to TRBJ2-5; D is uncertain. With 5 bases removed from V and 2 bases from J, the gap between germline ends came to 15 bases. The germline gives CDR1 SGHAT, CDR2 FQNNGV. The CDR3 has 15 amino acids. CDR3 sequence reads: CASSLSVGTQETQYF. The CDR3 DNA reads TGTGCCAGCAGCCTTTCGGTAGGCACACAAGAGACCCAGTACTTC.

The table lists this clonotype with a few counts. The V call is TRBV3-1, the J call TRBJ2-3; 8 bases fit TRBD2. The CDR3 length is 13 residues. CDR1 is LGHDT and CDR2 is YNNKEL in the germline V gene (reference sequence). V was clipped by 6 bases and J by 10 bases; unmatched bases: 9. For the CDR3, the DNA is TGTGCCAGCAGTCCTCAGGGACTAGTTCCGCAGTATTTT. Its protein product is CASSPQGLVPQYF.

This clonotype came up many times. The J gene is TRBJ2-7, the V gene TRBV25-1, with 11 bases lining up with TRBD1. The germline V gene encodes CDR1 MGHDK and CDR2 SYGVNS. Trimming at V came to 2 bases and at J to 3 bases, leaving 3 bases not matched to a gene. The CDR3 has 15 amino acids. CDR3 nucleotides: TGTGCCAGCAGTGAACCCGGGACAGGGGGCTACGAGCAGTACTTC. Its protein is CASSEPGTGGYEQYF.

This clonotype was recorded many times. The chain is built from TRBV18 and TRBJ1-1; 7 nucleotides line up with TRBD1. J gave up 4 bases and V 0 bases, and 5 bases lay outside the gene matches. Germline lookup yields CDR1 KGHSH and CDR2 LQKENI. There are 15 residues in the CDR3. The CDR3 region is CASSPPNRGGTEAFF. CDR3 in DNA: TGTGCCAGCTCACCACCTAACAGGGGAGGCACTGAAGCTTTCTTT.

CDR3 sequence reads: CASRRDRVAYNEKLFF. In nucleotides, the CDR3 is TGTGCCAGCAGGCGAGACAGGGTCGCCTATAATGAAAAACTGTTTTTT. The chain has TRBV7-9 and TRBJ1-4; 7 bases match TRBD1. Trimming at V came to 6 bases and at J to 4 bases, leaving 11 bases not matched to a gene. CDR1 is SEHNR and CDR2 is FQNEAQ in the germline V gene (reference sequence). The CDR3 contains 16 residues.

This chain links TRBV6-1 with TRBJ1-2; D remains unclear. This CDR3 is 13 amino acids long. CDR1 is MNHNS, CDR2 SASEGT, per germline. Trimming shortened V by 2 bases and J by 4 bases, and 8 bases separated the two germline ends. CDR3 nucleotides: TGTGCCAGCAGTGAAAATGGGCTCTATGGCTACACCTTC. It translates to CASSENGLYGYTF.

This rearrangement joins TRBV12-5 to TRBJ1-4; D is ambiguous. The CDR3 consists of 20 residues. The germline CDR1 and CDR2 sequences are LGHNT and FRNRAP. The ends were cut back, 3 bases at V and 5 bases at J, with 28 bases in the middle. CDR3 nucleotide sequence: TGTGCTAGTGGTTTAGCGCCGAACATCTTACTAGAAGGGTGGAATGAAAAACTGTTTTTT. Its protein is CASGLAPNILLEGWNEKLFF.

The rearrangement uses TRBV5-5 and TRBJ2-1, with 7 bases that match TRBD2. CDR1 and CDR2 (germline): SGHKS, YYEKEE (reference sequence). V shed 5 bases and J 8 bases; nucleotides not matched to a gene: 13. CDR3 length: 15 amino acids. The CDR3 loop is CASRELRGSNDEQFF. The CDR3 coding sequence is TGTGCCAGCAGGGAGCTACGCGGGAGTAATGATGAGCAGTTCTTC.

At least ten counts were recorded for this clonotype. As DNA, the CDR3 is TGTGCCAGCAGCGTGCAGGGTCAGGAGACCCAGTACTTC. As protein: CASSVQGQETQYF. The chain uses TRBV21-1 and TRBJ2-5; the D segment call TRBD1 is taken from the table without a DNA check. TRBV21-1 corresponds to a pseudogene. CDR3 size: 13 residues.

This clonotype has at least ten counts. The gene calls are TRBV20-1 and TRBJ2-7; D assignment may be TRBD1 or TRBD2 (8 bases each). The CDR3 runs 18 residues. In germline, CDR1 is DFQATT, CDR2 SNEGSKA (reference sequence). The V gene lost 6 bases and the J gene lost 0 bases, with 27 bases spanning the gap. The CDR3 DNA sequence: TGCAGTGCAAGGACAGGGAACCATCTCGCGGGGGGCTCCTACGAGCAGTACTTC. Residues: CSARTGNHLAGGSYEQYF.

This clonotype was counted at least ten times. The V and J genes are TRBV28 and TRBJ2-1; 9 bases are shared with TRBD2. The CDR3 is 17 residues long. Germline V CDR1 and CDR2: MDHEN, SYDVKM. The trim removed 7 bases at V and 5 bases at J, leaving 15 bases unmatched. CDR3: CASTPSRRGGHNNEQFF. CDR3 coding DNA: TGTGCCAGCACCCCATCGAGGCGGGGGGGGCACAACAATGAGCAGTTCTTC.

This clonotype was recorded many times. The V call is TRBV7-2, the J call TRBJ2-1, with no clear D. With 0 bases removed from V and 7 bases from J, the gap between germline ends came to 4 bases. The CDR3 length is 12 residues. Germline CDR1 and CDR2: SGHTA and FQGNSA. This CDR3 is CASSLARNEQFF. The CDR3 nucleotides are TGTGCCAGCAGCTTAGCACGGAATGAGCAGTTCTTC.

This clonotype has at least ten counts. The chain combines TRBV10-1 with TRBJ2-7, with 8 positions matching TRBD1. Germline CDR1 and CDR2: WNHNN and SYGVQD (reference sequence). This CDR3 region has 14 residues. J lost 3 bases, V lost 3 bases, and 4 bases had no gene match. The CDR3 reads CASSDADRVYEQYF. DNA for the CDR3: TGCGCCAGCAGTGACGCGGACAGGGTCTACGAGCAGTACTTC.

This clonotype occurred many times. The chain uses TRBV18 and TRBJ2-2; no firm D call. Germline-derived CDR1 and CDR2 are KGHSH and LQKENI. Trimming shortened V by 2 bases and J by 5 bases, and 21 bases separated the two germline ends. This CDR3 contains 18 residues. The CDR3: CASSPELPLGSSTGELFF. In nucleotides, the CDR3 is TGTGCCAGCTCACCAGAACTGCCCCTGGGATCGTCGACCGGGGAGCTGTTTTTT.

CDR3 sequence: CASSSAEALAALSYEQYF. The CDR3 nucleotides are TGTGCCAGCAGTTCCGCGGAAGCCCTAGCGGCCCTCTCCTACGAGCAGTACTTC. The V gene is TRBV12-3 or TRBV12-4, the J gene TRBJ2-7; TRBD2 aligns across 7 bases. The length of the CDR3 is 18 residues. V was pared by 4 bases and J by 0 bases, with 15 bases of the junction left unmatched.

V and J are TRBV20-1 and TRBJ2-7; D not certain. CDR3 length: 14 residues. The V and J ends lost 0 bases and 2 bases respectively, with 11 bases between them. Per germline, CDR1 DFQATT and CDR2 SNEGSKA (reference sequence). CDR3 DNA: TGCAGTGCTAGAGACAAGTTAGCCCCCTACGAGCAGTACTTC. This translates into CSARDKLAPYEQYF.

This clonotype has a handful of counts. V is TRBV7-2 and J is TRBJ2-2; perhaps TRBD2 as D (6 bases). Germline-derived CDR1 and CDR2 are SGHTA and FQGNSA. This CDR3 contains 15 residues. V dropped 5 bases and J dropped 6 bases, with 16 bases sitting between them. DNA of the CDR3: TGTGCCAGCAGCCTAGGCTTCCGCGGGGCCGGGGAGCTGTTTTTT. This codes for CASSLGFRGAGELFF.

This clonotype was seen a few times. The chain joins TRBV7-2 to TRBJ2-7; TRBD2 might be the D (5 bases). Germline loops: CDR1 SGHTA, CDR2 FQGNSA. V gave up 4 bases and J gave up 2 bases, with 12 bases separating them. CDR3 length: 14 residues. The DNA for the CDR3 is TGTGCCAGCAGCTGGTTGGGAGACCCCTACGAGCAGTACTTC. Its translation: CASSWLGDPYEQYF.

This clonotype came up many times. The chain carries TRBV6-1 and TRBJ1-5; no definite D call. CDR1 and CDR2 from the germline V gene are MNHNS and SASEGT. The CDR3 totals 15 residues. V was clipped by 8 bases and J by 2 bases, with 16 bases between them. CDR3 in DNA: TGTGCCAGCGGCCAGAACTTGGACGGCAATCAGCCCCAGCATTTT. This codes for CASGQNLDGNQPQHF.

J is TRBJ1-2 and V is TRBV20-1, with a possible D match to TRBD1 (6 bases). This CDR3 has 13 amino acids. Germline values: CDR1 DFQATT, CDR2 SNEGSKA (reference sequence). The CDR3 protein is CSVRGGPNYGYTF. CDR3 nucleotide sequence: TGCAGCGTGCGGGGGGGGCCCAACTATGGCTACACCTTC.

This clonotype was observed at least ten times. This sequence joins TRBV18 and TRBJ1-2, with D possibly being TRBD1 (5 bases). CDR1 and CDR2 (germline): KGHSH, LQKENI. The length of the CDR3 is 15 residues. Trimming removed 2 bases from V and 4 bases from J, with 14 bases in between. CDR3 bases: TGTGCCAGCTCACCATCAGAGGGGAGGATCTATGGCTACACCTTC. Protein sequence: CASSPSEGRIYGYTF.